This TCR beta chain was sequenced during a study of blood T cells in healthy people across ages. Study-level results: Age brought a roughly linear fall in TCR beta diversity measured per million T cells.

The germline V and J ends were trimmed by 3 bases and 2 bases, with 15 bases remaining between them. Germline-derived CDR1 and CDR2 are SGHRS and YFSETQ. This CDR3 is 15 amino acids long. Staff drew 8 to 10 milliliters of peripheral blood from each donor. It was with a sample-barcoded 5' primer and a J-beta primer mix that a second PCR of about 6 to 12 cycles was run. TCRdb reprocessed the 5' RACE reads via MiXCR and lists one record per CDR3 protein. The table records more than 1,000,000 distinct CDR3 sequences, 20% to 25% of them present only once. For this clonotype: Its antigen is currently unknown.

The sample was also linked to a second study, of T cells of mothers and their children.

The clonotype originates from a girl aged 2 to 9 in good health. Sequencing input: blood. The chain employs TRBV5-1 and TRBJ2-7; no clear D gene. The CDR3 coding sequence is TGCGCCAGCAGCTCAACCAAACTGAGGACCTACGAGCAGTACTTC. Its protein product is CASSSTKLRTYEQYF.